Listed here are 14 T cell receptor beta chains from one sample, sequenced in a study of Ad26.COV2.S vaccination and SARS-CoV-2 variants. Treatment specified: around 19 received Ad26.COV2.S at low or high dose, single or two shots; several received placebo; per-sample allocation not given. On day 63 after the first injection, vaccine and placebo recipients gave samples. The data were produced by immunoSEQ multiplex PCR, yet TCRdb's version contains in-frame clones alone and is incomplete. The sample carries about 390,000 clones, more than 85% recorded once. The sequences come from peripheral blood, collected in a trial of Ad26.COV2.S vaccine versus placebo. The receptors were gathered from a person aged 18 to 65 who received the Ad26.COV2.S COVID-19 vaccine or a placebo.

The chain has TRBV5-1 and TRBJ2-2; D gene unclear. In germline, CDR1 is SGHRS, CDR2 YFSETQ. V lost 0 bases, J lost 9 bases, and 6 bases lay in between. This CDR3 has 12 amino acids. The CDR3 DNA follows: TGCGCCAGCAGCTTGGATTCTCGGGAGCTGTTTTTT. This encodes CASSLDSRELFF.

The chain is built from TRBV3-1 (or the pseudogene TRBV3-2) and TRBJ1-3, with D maybe TRBD1 (5 bases). Trimming cost V 6 bases and J 0 bases, with 18 bases left between them. The CDR3 has 17 amino acids. CDR1 is LGHDT, CDR2 YNNKEL, per germline (reference sequence). The CDR3 sequence is CASSRNIGAISGNTIYF. The DNA of the CDR3 is TGTGCCAGCAGTCGAAATATAGGGGCGATCTCTGGAAACACCATATATTTT.

V and J are TRBV5-1 and TRBJ2-2; D gene uncertain. Germline CDR1 reads SGHRS; CDR2 reads YFSETQ. The CDR3 has 15 residues. Trimming removed 2 bases from V and 2 bases from J, with 10 bases in between. The chain's CDR3 is CASSFGPPNTGELFF. As DNA, the CDR3 is TGCGCCAGCAGCTTCGGACCTCCAAACACCGGGGAGCTGTTTTTT.

A remark on this clone: The junction and the germline gene differ at one end; a read error may be behind it. The rearrangement joins TRBV6-5 to TRBJ2-7; D is ambiguous. CDR3 length: 13 amino acids. CDR1 MNHEY and CDR2 SVGAGI come from the germline V gene. The CDR3 nucleotides are TGTGCCAGCAATTACCCTGGCTCCTACGAGCAGTACTTC. Protein: CASNYPGSYEQYF.

In nucleotides, the CDR3 is TGTGCCAGCAGCCCCAACAATGGGCAATTCTCCTACAATGAGCAGTTCTTC. Amino acids: CASSPNNGQFSYNEQFF. This chain uses TRBV3-1 (or the pseudogene TRBV3-2) with TRBJ2-1; D uncertain. The germline V gene encodes CDR1 LGHDT and CDR2 YNNKEL (reference sequence). The length of the CDR3 is 17 residues. V was cut by 4 bases and J by 0 bases, with 16 bases left in between.

This clone was counted only a few times. This chain joins TRBV6-5 and TRBJ2-2; 10 nucleotides line up with TRBD1. This CDR3 has 14 amino acids. J was trimmed by 5 bases and V by 6 bases; bases with no gene match: 3. Germline V CDR1 and CDR2: MNHEY, SVGAGI. The CDR3 nucleotides are TGTGCCAGCAGCCGGACAGGGGGGACCGGGGAGCTGTTTTTT. It is translated as CASSRTGGTGELFF.

In its sample, this clone was seen once. This chain links TRBV29-1 with TRBJ1-1; D might be TRBD1 (5 bases). Germline lookup yields CDR1 SQVTM and CDR2 ANQGSEA. V lost 6 bases and J lost 0, with 11 bases in between. The CDR3 length is 13 residues. For the CDR3, the DNA is TGCAGCGTAGCCAGGGTTTTGAACACTGAAGCTTTCTTT. This encodes CSVARVLNTEAFF.

This clone was found once. CDR3 bases: TGTGCCAGCAGCTTAGGACTAGCGGGGGGGCCGGAGACCCAGTACTTC. Amino acid sequence: CASSLGLAGGPETQYF. The gene calls are TRBV7-6 and TRBJ2-5; 14 bases fit TRBD2. Trimming removed 1 base from V and 5 bases from J; junction bases left unmatched: 3. The CDR3 runs 16 residues. Per germline, CDR1 SGHVS and CDR2 FNYEAQ.

The V gene is TRBV4-2, the J gene TRBJ2-6; no firm D call. Per the germline V gene, CDR1 is LGHNA and CDR2 is YNFKEQ. Deletions cut 4 bases from V and 0 bases from J, with 10 bases between. CDR3 length: 16 amino acids. The CDR3 DNA sequence: TGTGCCAGCAGCCTCTCCTCCGGCTCTGGGGCCAACGTCCTGACTTTC. Protein sequence: CASSLSSGSGANVLTF.

This chain uses TRBV6-5 with TRBJ1-6; D uncertain. Looked up from germline, CDR1 is MNHEY and CDR2 is SVGAGI. V lost 0 bases to trimming and J lost 0 bases, with 6 bases between them. The CDR3 length is 16 residues. CDR3 in DNA: TGTGCCAGCAGTTACTCGACAAACTCCTATAATTCACCCCTCCACTTT. Its translation: CASSYSTNSYNSPLHF.

CDR3 protein: CAWSVPLVTGGIYGYTF. The CDR3 nucleotides are TGTGCCTGGAGTGTACCCCTAGTGACAGGGGGGATTTATGGCTACACCTTC. The V and J genes are TRBV30 and TRBJ1-2, with TRBD1 matching over 9 bases. This CDR3 spans 17 amino acids. CDR1 and CDR2 (germline): GTSNPN, SVGIG (reference sequence). Trimming took 0 bases from V and 5 from J; bases not matched to a gene: 13. Full variable domain (outside the CDR3, taken from reference TRBV30 and TRBJ1-2): SQTIHQWPATLVQPVGSPLSLECTVEGTSNPNLYWYRQAAGRGLQLLFYSVGIGQISSEVPQNLSASRPQDRQFILSSKKLLLSDSGFYLCAWSVPLVTGGIYGYTFGSGTRLTVV.

This rearrangement joins TRBV29-1 to TRBJ1-1; maybe TRBD1 (5 bases). The CDR3 has 13 residues. Germline V CDR1 and CDR2: SQVTM, ANQGSEA. Trimming pared 4 bases from V and 6 bases from J, leaving 15 bases between. CDR3 protein: CSVGGGGFAEAFF. The CDR3 region has the DNA TGCAGCGTTGGCGGGGGGGGTTTTGCTGAAGCTTTCTTT.

V is TRBV19 and J is TRBJ2-6; TRBD1 agrees at 7 bases. Trimming took 3 bases from V and 4 from J; bases not matched to a gene: 6. CDR1 is LNHDA and CDR2 is SQIVND in the germline V gene (reference sequence). CDR3 length: 16 amino acids. This chain's CDR3 is CASSISTGSGANVLTF. In DNA, the CDR3 is TGTGCCAGTAGTATCTCGACAGGGTCAGGGGCCAACGTCCTGACTTTC.

This clone is a singleton in its sample. The chain has TRBV2 and TRBJ1-5; D remains unclear. The CDR3 is 18 residues long. Trimming left V 2 bases short and J 3 bases short, with 20 bases between. Per germline, CDR1 SNHLY and CDR2 FYNNEI. The CDR3 loop reads CASSEWLSPGSFNQPQHF. CDR3 sequence (DNA): TGTGCCAGCAGTGAATGGTTATCTCCAGGCTCATTCAATCAGCCCCAGCATTTT.